This TCR beta chain was documented in a study of T cell repertoires in cytomegalovirus infection (dated by TCRdb to between 2018 and 2020). Regarding the study in general: Peptide stimulations targeted recently identified HLA-C-restricted CMV epitopes, whose presentation resists viral immunomodulation, together with well-studied HLA-B-restricted epitopes. The HLA type of each donor mattered for the analysis, because public TCR beta signatures pointed to carriage of CMV infection along with the matching HLA type. General findings and caveats noted by the study authors: The ex vivo response was dominated by HLA-C-restricted CMV-specific TCR beta clonotypes, which also provided the single most frequent clonotype in two of eight donors. In both this cohort and an independent roughly 330-donor cohort, the cumulative frequency of public TCR beta family members distinguished carriers of CMV infection plus the relevant HLA type.

The CDR3 holds 15 amino acids from the cysteine to the phenylalanine. Only the CDR3 region is kept as DNA, spanning 45 bases read in frame from base 1. Here V drops 1 base and J drops 7 bases, and the junction holds 8 bases not matched to any gene. The germline V gene provides CDR1 SGHTA and CDR2 FQGNSA. This clonotype appeared many times. It lacks a known antigen. No quality values exist for individual bases; no much larger clone is one base distant. The sample's treatment or condition, from its label and the paper: in vitro stimulation with specific CMV peptide epitopes to enrich CMV-specific T cells. Instrument used: Illumina HiSeq 1500. The public sequencing data were trimmed at Q25 with fastp and processed into clonotypes with MiXCR by TCRdb, which kept only in-frame beta chains. Entries that share a CDR3 protein sequence are merged under the most common genes and DNA. The sample profile shows 140,000 to 150,000 distinct CDR3 sequences; approximately 30% of them were found once. 45% to 55% of the sample belongs to the ten largest clones.

Sequenced material: CD8+ T cells from cultured PBMCs, taken from culture after CMV antigen stimulation. The sequence was collected from a human donor in good health (CMV status not recorded). Some clones in this sample may be carry-over from other donors' samples. The V gene is TRBV7-2 and the J gene is TRBJ1-2; TRBD1 fits 8 bases in the junction. The CDR3 is CASSLGQGALIGYTF. The nucleotides are TGTGCCAGCAGCTTAGGGCAGGGGGCGCTAATTGGCTACACCTTC. When the CDR3 is completed using the reference TRBV7-2 and TRBJ1-2 genes on either side, the full variable domain is GAGVSQSPSNKVTEKGKDVELRCDPISGHTALYWYRQSLGQGLEFLIYFQGNSAPDKSGLPSDRFSAERTGGSVSTLTIQRTQQEDSAVYLCASSLGQGALIGYTFGSGTRLTVV.